This entry features one T cell receptor beta chain sequence. Its matching antigen is unknown. This record comes from a study of cytomegalovirus exposure and HLA in healthy donors. Germline CDR1 reads LGHNA; CDR2 reads YSLEER. V lost 0 bases, J lost 2 bases, and 9 bases stayed unmatched. The CDR3 runs 17 residues. Study-wide findings and caveats: Follow-up analysis later connected one missense variant in DCLRE1C with trimming of TCR beta V- and J-genes.

Vbeta (60) and Jbeta (13) primers were used in the PCR. Sequencing used immunoSEQ multiplex PCR; TCRdb keeps in-frame clones, though not all of them. This table holds 100,000 or so clones, 70% to 85% found once. This sequence was found in a woman in her late teens or twenties in good health and CMV-seronegative. Material for sequencing was PBMCs. The chain links TRBV4-3 to TRBJ2-5, with TRBD2 matching over 7 bases. DNA of the CDR3: TGCGCCAGCAGCCAAGATTTACTGAGCGGGGAGCAAGAGACCCAGTACTTC. This codes for CASSQDLLSGEQETQYF.